A selection of T cell receptor beta chains follows, all from one sample in a study of cytomegalovirus exposure and HLA in healthy donors. Some clones are missing from TCRdb's copy, which holds only in-frame ones; the method was immunoSEQ multiplex PCR. The sample has 150,000 to 200,000 clones; roughly 77% are singletons. Sequenced material: PBMCs. The receptors stem from a woman between 50 and 59 years old in good health and CMV-seronegative. Each CDR3 is given without its conserved first and last residue. Where a row states a size, it is once, few, many or the class of an expanded clone; other rows omit it.

v_gene,abundance,j_gene,CDR3aa
TRBV9,NA,TRBJ1-3,ASSQGGRNTIY
TRBV25-1,NA,TRBJ2-2,ASSRTSGSLGELF
TRBV5-6,few,TRBJ2-7,ASSTYGLAGGYEQY
TRBV7-7,few,TRBJ2-2,ASRVSGTVGELF
TRBV5-4,NA,TRBJ2-7,ASSFQGYEQY
TRBV7-9,few,TRBJ2-2,ASSRWTGDNTGELF
TRBV5-5,NA,TRBJ2-2,ASSTRDSRTGELF
TRBV2,NA,TRBJ2-7,ASSVWTGVNEQY
TRBV4-2,NA,TRBJ2-7,ASSQEGTDSYEQY
TRBV30,few,TRBJ1-1,AWTSGGNTEAF
TRBV6-1,NA,TRBJ2-7,ASSEAGQGPYEQY
TRBV10-3,NA,TRBJ1-2,AIRQGFNYGYT
TRBV5-4,NA,TRBJ1-1,ASTLSTGANTEAF
TRBV4-2,NA,TRBJ2-7,ASSQVSGLGSSYEQY
TRBV28,once,TRBJ1-2,ASSLRVGSGYT
TRBV18,NA,TRBJ1-4,ASSPPGGQVHKGATNEKLF
TRBV4-1,NA,TRBJ2-2,ASSQDRAGANTGELF
TRBV10-3,NA,TRBJ2-5,AISVGTSGIETQY
TRBV4-3,NA,TRBJ1-2,ASSQDRGGVEDYGYT
TRBV5-1,NA,TRBJ1-4,ASSPDRGYNEKLF
TRBV13,NA,TRBJ2-7,ASSLRQFSYEQY
TRBV15,NA,TRBJ1-2,ATSPGYGYT
TRBV28,NA,TRBJ1-1,ASSLRLSEAF